What follows are 25 T cell receptor beta chains derived from one specimen sequenced in a study of T cells after yellow fever vaccination. MiXCR, applied by TCRdb to the 5' RACE reads, yields one record per CDR3 protein. The sample shows some 120,000 distinct CDR3 sequences, over 8% of them seen only once. The sequenced sample was CD8+ T cells sorted from PBMCs, obtained on the day of the yellow fever booster vaccination. The receptors here all came from a man younger than 30 who received the YFV17D yellow fever vaccine.

This chain links TRBV30 with TRBJ2-7; the D gene is possibly TRBD2 (7 bases). V was trimmed by 0 bases and J by 5 bases, leaving 17 bases between them. The CDR3 is 15 residues long. Germline CDR1 reads GTSNPN; CDR2 reads SVGIG (reference sequence). The CDR3 sequence: CAWSVLGGGYNEQYF. As DNA, the CDR3 is TGTGCCTGGAGTGTACTTGGCGGGGGCTACAACGAGCAGTACTTC.

The CDR3 protein is CASSVDSAYGYTF. As DNA, the CDR3 is TGTGCCAGCAGCGTAGATAGCGCCTATGGCTACACCTTC. The V and J genes are TRBV9 and TRBJ1-2; D call uncertain. CDR3 length: 13 residues. The V end was cut by 0 bases, the J end by 4 bases, with 7 bases between. CDR1 and CDR2 from the germline V gene are SGDLS and YYNGEE. Combining the CDR3 with reference TRBV9 and TRBJ1-2 gives the whole variable domain DSGVTQTPKHLITATGQRVTLRCSPRSGDLSVYWYQQSLDQGLQFLIQYYNGEERAKGNILERFSAQQFPDLHSELNLSSLELGDSALYFCASSVDSAYGYTFGSGTRLTVV.

This clonotype was detected only a few times. This chain connects TRBV12-3 or TRBV12-4 to TRBJ2-5; D is possibly TRBD2 (5 bases). Trimming left V 3 bases short and J 5 bases short, with 13 bases between. The CDR3 sequence is 14 residues long. In nucleotides, the CDR3 is TGTGCCAGCAGTTTGGAGGCAACGGGGGAGACCCAGTACTTC. This sequence encodes CASSLEATGETQYF.

The sample holds many counts of this clonotype. The V call is TRBV5-1, the J call TRBJ2-7; 10 bases line up with TRBD2. The junction had 17 bases not matched to a gene; V was cut back by 3 bases and J by 2 bases. The germline CDR1 and CDR2 sequences are SGHRS and YFSETQ. The CDR3 spans 19 residues. This chain's CDR3 is CASSSRPYNLAGATYEQYF. The CDR3, as DNA: TGCGCCAGCAGCTCCCGACCATACAATCTAGCGGGGGCAACCTACGAGCAGTACTTC.

This clonotype was counted a few times. The CDR3 reads CASSYSGGNFTF. The CDR3 region has the DNA TGTGCCAGCAGTTACTCCGGGGGCAATTTCACCTTC. The chain links TRBV6-5 to TRBJ1-2; D might be TRBD1 (6 bases). The V end lost 0 bases, the J end lost 13 bases, and 12 bases lay between the germline ends. From germline, CDR1 is MNHEY and CDR2 SVGAGI. The CDR3 contains 12 residues.

This clonotype was detected only a few times. V gene TRBV3-1 combines with J gene TRBJ1-4; D is ambiguous. Between the trimmed V and J ends, which lost 0 bases and 6 bases, there was a span of 2 bases. In germline, CDR1 is LGHDT, CDR2 YNNKEL (reference sequence). The CDR3 sequence is 12 residues long. CDR3 in DNA: TGTGCCAGCAGCCAAGAAGATGAAAAACTGTTTTTT. This translates into CASSQEDEKLFF. The variable domain in full, completed from reference TRBV3-1 and TRBJ1-4, reads DTAVSQTPKYLVTQMGNDKSIKCEQNLGHDTMYWYKQDSKKFLKIMFSYNNKELIINETVPNRFSPKSPDKAHLNLHINSLELGDSAVYFCASSQEDEKLFFGSGTQLSVL.

The gene calls are TRBV12-3 or TRBV12-4 and TRBJ1-2, with D perhaps matching TRBD1 (5 bases). Trimming removed 1 base at V and 2 bases at J, with 8 bases between. This CDR3 is 14 amino acids long. CDR3 in amino acids: CASSLVDRNYGYTF. For the CDR3, the DNA is TGTGCCAGCAGTTTAGTCGACAGAAACTATGGCTACACCTTC.

V usage is TRBV6-2 or TRBV6-3 and J usage is TRBJ1-1, with D possibly being TRBD1 (5 bases). The CDR3 runs 14 residues. Germline V lookup: CDR1 MNHEY, CDR2 SVGEGT. Trimming shortened V by 2 bases and J by 7 bases, and 14 bases separated the two germline ends. The CDR3 sequence: CASSYPGRSNEAFF. CDR3 in DNA: TGTGCCAGCAGTTACCCGGGACGGAGCAATGAAGCTTTCTTT.

This clonotype came up a few times. The rearrangement links TRBV7-8 to TRBJ2-3; D possibly matches TRBD1 or TRBD2 (5 bases each). The V gene lost 5 bases and the J gene lost 6 bases, with 18 bases spanning the gap. This CDR3 spans 15 amino acids. The germline gives CDR1 SGHVS, CDR2 FQNEAQ. The CDR3 reads CASSNRDQGIDTQYF. The DNA for the CDR3 is TGTGCCAGCAGCAACCGGGACCAGGGCATCGATACGCAGTATTTT. Full variable domain (outside the CDR3, taken from reference TRBV7-8 and TRBJ2-3): GAGVSQSPRYKVAKRGQDVALRCDPISGHVSLFWYQQALGQGPEFLTYFQNEAQLDKSGLPSDRFFAERPEGSVSTLKIQRTQQEDSAVYLCASSNRDQGIDTQYFGPGTRLTVL.

This clonotype was found many times. This chain joins TRBV6-2 or TRBV6-3 and TRBJ2-1; 8 bases match TRBD2. The CDR3 contains 17 residues. From germline, CDR1 is MNHEY and CDR2 SVGEGT. J gave up 2 bases and V 0 bases, and 6 bases lay outside the gene matches. CDR3 nucleotide sequence: TGTGCCAGCAGTTACTCACTAGCGGAGAGCACCTACAATGAGCAGTTCTTC. It yields the protein CASSYSLAESTYNEQFF.

There are a few counts of this clonotype. V is TRBV5-5 and J is TRBJ2-5; maybe TRBD2 (5 bases). Germline CDR1 is SGHKS and CDR2 is YYEKEE (reference sequence). This CDR3 has 14 amino acids. V lost 2 bases and J lost 5, with 13 bases in between. The CDR3 region has the DNA TGTGCCAGCAGCTTAGGAGCGGTCGGGGAGACCCAGTACTTC. This encodes CASSLGAVGETQYF.

Ten or more counts support this clonotype. This rearrangement joins TRBV5-6 to TRBJ1-1; no clear D gene. The CDR3 is made up of 13 amino acids. Germline CDR1 is SGHDT and CDR2 is YYEEEE. Trimming left V 5 bases short and J 0 bases short, with 8 bases between. CDR3 protein: CASSPGVNTEAFF. The CDR3 nucleotides are TGTGCCAGCAGTCCCGGGGTGAACACTGAAGCTTTCTTT.

This clonotype has more than one count but fewer than ten. V gene TRBV2 combines with J gene TRBJ2-6; the D gene is possibly TRBD2 (6 bases). V lost 8 bases and J 0 bases, leaving 17 bases between the germline ends. From germline, CDR1 is SNHLY and CDR2 FYNNEI. CDR3 length equals 17 residues. CDR3 sequence reads: CASLPHGGVSGANVLTF. The CDR3 DNA reads as TGTGCCAGCCTGCCACACGGGGGAGTCTCTGGGGCCAACGTCCTGACTTTC.

This clonotype was recorded a few times. The chain has TRBV7-2 and TRBJ2-7; D is unclear. Germline V gene sequence: CDR1 SGHTA, CDR2 FQGNSA. The CDR3 is made up of 12 amino acids. Between the trimmed V and J ends, which lost 4 bases and 7 bases, there was a span of 11 bases. In nucleotides, the CDR3 is TGTGCCAGCAGCTCGACCTGGGGAGAGCAGTACTTC. Translation gives CASSSTWGEQYF.

This chain uses TRBV9 with TRBJ2-1; tentatively, D is TRBD2 (5 bases). V lost 1 base and J lost 1, with 12 bases in between. Germline V CDR1 and CDR2: SGDLS, YYNGEE. The CDR3 is 16 amino acids. CDR3 sequence: CASSVRGRLSYNEQFF. CDR3 DNA sequence: TGTGCCAGCAGCGTACGGGGTAGGTTGTCCTACAATGAGCAGTTCTTC.

This clonotype was recorded a few times. The rearrangement joins TRBV9 to TRBJ2-5, with D unresolved. The CDR3 sequence is 12 residues long. CDR1 and CDR2 (germline): SGDLS, YYNGEE. Trimming left V 0 bases short and J 0 bases short, with 0 bases between. In DNA form, the CDR3 reads TGTGCCAGCAGCGTAGACCAAGAGACCCAGTACTTC. Protein: CASSVDQETQYF.

The genes are TRBV3-1 and TRBJ2-7; 8 nucleotides agree with TRBD1. The V segment lost 1 base and the J segment 3 bases; nucleotides outside the gene matches: 5. Germline lookup yields CDR1 LGHDT and CDR2 YNNKEL (reference sequence). This CDR3 has 15 amino acids. CDR3 in DNA: TGTGCCAGCAGCCAAGGATGGGACAGGATCTACGAGCAGTACGTC. Its translation is CASSQGWDRIYEQYV.

This clonotype has a handful of counts. The rearrangement uses TRBV5-4 and TRBJ2-5; 15 nucleotides align to TRBD2. From germline, CDR1 is SGHNT and CDR2 YYREEE (reference sequence). The CDR3 length is 15 residues. Trimming cost V 9 bases and J 0 bases; bases outside gene matches: 3. The CDR3 nucleotides are TGTGCCATGGGGACTAGCGGGGGGCACCAAGAGACCCAGTACTTC. Its translation: CAMGTSGGHQETQYF.

This clonotype was picked up many times. The chain uses TRBV4-3 and TRBJ2-3, with D unclear. This CDR3 is built from 15 residues. Per germline, CDR1 LGHNA and CDR2 YSLEER. V was trimmed by 0 bases and J by 3 bases, leaving 10 bases between them. CDR3 DNA sequence: TGCGCCAGCAGCCAAGAGTCCAGGCCAACAGATACGCAGTATTTT. It is translated as CASSQESRPTDTQYF.

The J gene is TRBJ1-5, the V gene TRBV27; D perhaps matches TRBD1 (5 bases). This CDR3 region has 16 residues. Germline CDR1 MNHEY, CDR2 SMNVEV (reference sequence). The V and J ends lost 3 bases and 1 base respectively, with 13 bases between them. The CDR3 loop is CASSLWGALSNQPQHF. The CDR3 bases are TGTGCCAGCAGTTTGTGGGGCGCGTTAAGCAATCAGCCCCAGCATTTT.

The chain is built from TRBV3-1 and TRBJ1-1, with TRBD1 identical over 8 bases. The CDR3 runs 18 residues. The J segment lost 1 base and the V segment lost 4 bases, leaving 14 bases of the junction unmatched. CDR1 and CDR2 (germline): LGHDT, YNNKEL (reference sequence). The CDR3 region has the DNA TGTGCCAGCAGCCCATATGCTCTGAGACAGGGGAGGAACACTGAAGCTTTCTTT. It translates to CASSPYALRQGRNTEAFF.

In its sample, this clonotype was seen a few times. This chain uses TRBV6-1 with TRBJ2-5; 7 bases match TRBD2. After removal of 2 bases from V and 5 bases from J, the junction contained 5 bases not matched to a gene. The germline CDR1 and CDR2 sequences are MNHNS and SASEGT. The CDR3 sequence is 14 residues long. The CDR3 region has the DNA TGTGCCAGCAGTGAATATGGGGGGGATGAGACCCAGTACTTC. Amino acid sequence: CASSEYGGDETQYF.

This chain joins TRBV14 and TRBJ1-2; D perhaps matches TRBD1 (5 bases). Trimming stripped 6 bases from V and 2 bases from J, with 10 bases between. This CDR3 contains 13 residues. The germline V gene has CDR1 SGHDN and CDR2 FVKESK. CDR3 residues: CASRQEGNYGYTF. CDR3 DNA: TGTGCCAGCAGACAGGAAGGCAACTATGGCTACACCTTC.

This clonotype was seen a few times. This sequence joins TRBV27 and TRBJ1-1, with D maybe TRBD1 (5 bases). Trimming took off 3 bases at V and 2 bases at J, with 10 bases between the two ends. Germline V CDR1 and CDR2: MNHEY, SMNVEV (reference sequence). The length of the CDR3 is 14 residues. Here the CDR3 reads CASSFSQENTEAFF. The CDR3 nucleotides are TGTGCCAGCAGTTTCTCACAGGAAAACACTGAAGCTTTCTTT.

In this sample, this clonotype turned up a few times. The rearrangement uses TRBV5-1 and TRBJ2-3, with D perhaps matching TRBD1 or TRBD2 (6 bases each). The CDR3 is made up of 16 amino acids. Germline V lookup: CDR1 SGHRS, CDR2 YFSETQ. Deletions cut 3 bases from V and 1 base from J, with 15 bases between. In nucleotides, the CDR3 is TGCGCCAGCAGCTCACCAACGGGGGCCGGCACAGATACGCAGTATTTT. It specifies CASSSPTGAGTDTQYF. The whole variable domain, remainder taken from reference TRBV5-1 and TRBJ2-3, is KAGVTQTPRYLIKTRGQQVTLSCSPISGHRSVSWYQQTPGQGLQFLFEYFSETQRNKGNFPGRFSGRQFSNSRSEMNVSTLELGDSALYLCASSSPTGAGTDTQYFGPGTRLTVL.